These 10 T cell receptor beta chains share one sample of origin, sequenced in a study of blood T cells in healthy people across ages. The authors ran a second PCR of roughly 6 to 11 cycles using a sample-barcoded 5' primer and a J-beta primer mix. MiXCR, run by TCRdb on the 5' RACE reads, gives a single entry per CDR3 protein. This sample yields more than 650,000 distinct CDR3 sequences, of which 22% are seen a single time; less than 25% belongs to the top ten. Sequenced: blood. The receptors were gathered from a man in his sixties or seventies in good health.

This clonotype was counted only a few times. V is TRBV20-1 and J is TRBJ1-2; TRBD1 might be the D (5 bases). CDR1 is DFQATT and CDR2 is SNEGSKA in the germline V gene (reference sequence). The CDR3 runs 15 residues. The CDR3 is CSPLLNMQGDYGYTF. The CDR3 DNA reads TGCAGCCCCCTCCTCAATATGCAGGGTGACTATGGCTACACCTTC.

The chain recombines TRBV12-3 or TRBV12-4 with TRBJ2-3; a possible D gene is TRBD2 (6 bases). V was trimmed by 5 bases and J by 3 bases, leaving 9 bases between them. The CDR3 is 13 amino acids. The CDR3 DNA sequence: TGTGCCAGCAGTAACGGGACTACAGATACGCAGTATTTT. Translation: CASSNGTTDTQYF.

V is TRBV10-2 and J is TRBJ2-5; D possibly corresponds to TRBD1 (5 bases). Near its end, the DNA agrees better with TRBJ2-1, so the J call may be wrong. The CDR3 is made up of 15 amino acids. Germline V gives CDR1 WSHSY, CDR2 SAAADI. In nucleotides, the CDR3 is TGCGCCTGCACGTCGGGTGGGGCGATGAGGACTGAGCAGTTCTTC. This codes for CACTSGGAMRTEQFF.

V and J are TRBV7-9 and TRBJ2-7; D assignment may be TRBD1 or TRBD2 (5 bases each). V lost 8 bases to trimming and J lost 7 bases, with 21 bases between them. CDR1 is SEHNR and CDR2 is FQNEAQ in the germline V gene (reference sequence). The CDR3 is made up of 14 amino acids. This chain's CDR3 is CASGPGLDKSEQYF. The CDR3 nucleotides are TGTGCCAGCGGCCCCGGACTGGACAAGTCGGAGCAGTACTTC.

In this sample, this clonotype turned up many times. V and J are TRBV10-2 and TRBJ1-2, with 10 positions matching TRBD1. Germline V gives CDR1 WSHSY, CDR2 SAAADI. V shed 4 bases, J shed 1 base, and the junction held 6 bases outside the gene matches. The CDR3 covers 16 residues. The CDR3 sequence is CASSGWGQGINYGYTF. The CDR3 DNA sequence: TGCGCCAGCAGTGGTTGGGGACAGGGGATTAACTATGGCTACACCTTC.

This clonotype was observed at least ten times. The rearrangement links TRBV3-1 to TRBJ2-5, with unresolved D. Gene TRBJ2-7 matches the end of the DNA better, so the J call may be wrong. The CDR3 length is 12 residues. Germline lookup yields CDR1 LGHDT and CDR2 YNNKEL (reference sequence). The CDR3 loop reads CASSQDTYEQYF. CDR3 nucleotide sequence: TGTGCCAGCAGCCAAGATACCTACGAGCAGTACTTC.

This clonotype was seen a few times. This chain uses TRBV12-3 or TRBV12-4 with TRBJ2-3; D may be TRBD1 (5 bases). The CDR3 sequence is 15 residues long. The V gene lost 1 base and the J gene lost 0 bases, with 8 bases spanning the gap. The CDR3: CASSLDDSSTDTQYF. The CDR3 bases are TGTGCCAGCAGTTTAGATGACAGTAGCACAGATACGCAGTATTTT.

This sequence joins TRBV5-1 and TRBJ2-5; D gene unclear. This CDR3 has 16 amino acids. V was shortened by 3 bases and J by 4 bases, with 19 bases between the two germline ends. CDR1 SGHRS and CDR2 YFSETQ come from the germline V gene. CDR3 in amino acids: CASSYEIVGSRETQYF. The CDR3 nucleotides read TGCGCCAGCAGCTACGAAATAGTGGGGTCGAGAGAGACCCAGTACTTC.

CDR3 nucleotide sequence: TGCAGTGCTAGCGGAGAAAAGGAGACCCAGTACTTC. It yields the protein CSASGEKETQYF. The chain is built from TRBV20-1 and TRBJ2-5; no definite D call. CDR1 DFQATT and CDR2 SNEGSKA come from the germline V gene (reference sequence). V lost 3 bases and J lost 5, with 10 bases in between. The CDR3 length is 12 residues.

This clonotype was recorded a few times. The V and J genes are TRBV27 and TRBJ2-7; D might be TRBD1 (7 bases). In germline, CDR1 is MNHEY, CDR2 SMNVEV (reference sequence). This CDR3 comprises 14 residues. Trimming left V 2 bases short and J 4 bases short, with 12 bases between. The CDR3 is CASSLQGGIYEQYF. For the CDR3, the DNA is TGTGCCAGCAGTTTACAGGGGGGTATATACGAGCAGTACTTC.